The clone carrying this T cell receptor (beta chain) was observed a handful of times. Repertoires were generated with immunoSEQ multiplex PCR, while TCRdb's copy carries only in-frame clones and drops some. The profile covers 40,000 to 60,000 clones, with 65% to 85% appearing a single time and roughly 1.6% taken by the ten largest. This entry is derived from a study of blood T cell repertoires in COVID-19. Study context: Some COVID-19 samples were acute and others convalescent; all came from the United States, Italy and Spain.

The CDR3 has 16 amino acids. V was clipped by 4 bases and J by 2 bases; unmatched bases: 11. In germline, CDR1 is SGHRS, CDR2 YFSETQ. The genes are TRBV5-1 and TRBJ2-5; 7 positions match TRBD2. Sequences were obtained from peripheral blood. This receptor was identified in a man between 50 and 59 years old with acute or convalescent COVID-19. In nucleotides, the CDR3 is TGCGCCAGCAGCACGGGCAGGGCTAGCGGACAAGAGACCCAGTACTTC. Its protein is CASSTGRASGQETQYF.